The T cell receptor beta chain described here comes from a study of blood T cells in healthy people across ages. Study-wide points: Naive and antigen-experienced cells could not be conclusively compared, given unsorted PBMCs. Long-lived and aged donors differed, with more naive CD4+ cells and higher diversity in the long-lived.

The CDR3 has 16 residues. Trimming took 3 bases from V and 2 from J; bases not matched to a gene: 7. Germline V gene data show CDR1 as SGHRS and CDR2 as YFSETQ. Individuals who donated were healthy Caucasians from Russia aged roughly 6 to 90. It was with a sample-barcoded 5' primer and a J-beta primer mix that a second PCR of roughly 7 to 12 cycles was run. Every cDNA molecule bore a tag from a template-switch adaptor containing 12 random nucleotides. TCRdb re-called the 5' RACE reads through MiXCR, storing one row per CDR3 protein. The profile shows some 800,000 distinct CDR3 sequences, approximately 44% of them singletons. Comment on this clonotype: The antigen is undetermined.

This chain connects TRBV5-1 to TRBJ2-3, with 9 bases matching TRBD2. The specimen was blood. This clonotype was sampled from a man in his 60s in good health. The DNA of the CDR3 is TGCGCCAGCAGCTCCACCCGACTAGCGGTCACAGATACGCAGTATTTT. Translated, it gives CASSSTRLAVTDTQYF.